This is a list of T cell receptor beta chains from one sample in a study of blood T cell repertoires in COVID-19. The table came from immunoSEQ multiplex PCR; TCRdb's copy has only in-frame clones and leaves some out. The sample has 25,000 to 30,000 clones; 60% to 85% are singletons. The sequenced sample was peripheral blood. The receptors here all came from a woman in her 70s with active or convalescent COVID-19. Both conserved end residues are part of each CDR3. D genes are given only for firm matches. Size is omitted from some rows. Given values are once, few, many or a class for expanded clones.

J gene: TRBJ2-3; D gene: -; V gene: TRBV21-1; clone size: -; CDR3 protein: CATFITGHHLTDTQYF; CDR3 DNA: TGTGCCACCTTTATTACAGGCCATCACCTCACAGATACGCAGTATTTT
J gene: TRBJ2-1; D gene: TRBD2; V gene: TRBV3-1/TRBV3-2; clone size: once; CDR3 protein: CASSQYGLAGGGHEQFF; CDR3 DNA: TGTGCCAGCAGCCAATACGGACTAGCGGGAGGGGGGCATGAGCAGTTCTTC
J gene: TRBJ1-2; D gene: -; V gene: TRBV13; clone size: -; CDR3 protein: CASSLEGGANYGYTF; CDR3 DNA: TGTGCCAGCAGCTTAGAAGGCGGAGCTAACTATGGCTACACCTTC
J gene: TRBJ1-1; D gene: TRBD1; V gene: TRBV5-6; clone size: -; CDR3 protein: CASRKGTDLMNTEAFF; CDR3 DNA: TGTGCCAGCAGGAAGGGGACAGACCTCATGAACACTGAAGCTTTCTTT
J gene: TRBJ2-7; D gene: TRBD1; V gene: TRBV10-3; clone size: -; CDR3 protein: CAISESGQPYEQYF; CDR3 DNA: TGTGCCATCAGTGAGTCGGGACAGCCCTACGAGCAGTACTTC
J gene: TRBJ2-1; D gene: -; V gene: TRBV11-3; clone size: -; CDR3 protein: CASSLSTYNEQFF; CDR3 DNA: TGTGCCAGCAGCTTAAGCACGTACAATGAGCAGTTCTTC
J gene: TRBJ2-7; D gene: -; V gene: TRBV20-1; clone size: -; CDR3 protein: CSASSTYEQYF; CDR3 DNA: TGCAGTGCTAGTTCGACATACGAGCAGTACTTC
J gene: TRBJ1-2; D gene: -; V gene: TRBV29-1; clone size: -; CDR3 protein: CSVDVGGDGYTF; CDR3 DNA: TGCAGCGTTGATGTCGGGGGAGATGGCTACACCTTC
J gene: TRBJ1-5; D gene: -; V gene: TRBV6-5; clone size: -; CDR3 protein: CASSYSGGGGNQPQHF; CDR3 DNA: TGTGCCAGCAGTTACTCGGGGGGGGGAGGCAATCAGCCCCAGCATTTT
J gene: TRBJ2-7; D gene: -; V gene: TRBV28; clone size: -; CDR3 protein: CASTLGSPYEQYF; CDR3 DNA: TGTGCCAGCACCTTGGGCAGTCCTTACGAGCAGTACTTC
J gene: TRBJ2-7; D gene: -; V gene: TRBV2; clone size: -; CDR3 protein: CASSELQGSLNEQYF; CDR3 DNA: TGTGCCAGCAGTGAACTCCAGGGCTCTCTAAACGAGCAGTACTTC
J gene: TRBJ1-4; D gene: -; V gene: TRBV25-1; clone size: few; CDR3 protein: CASSDGRRVNEKLFF; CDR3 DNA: TGTGCCAGCAGTGATGGTCGGAGAGTTAATGAAAAACTGTTTTTT
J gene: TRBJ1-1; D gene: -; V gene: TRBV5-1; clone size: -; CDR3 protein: CASSGAGGLDTEAFF; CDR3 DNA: TGCGCCAGCAGCGGGGCGGGGGGCTTGGACACTGAAGCTTTCTTT
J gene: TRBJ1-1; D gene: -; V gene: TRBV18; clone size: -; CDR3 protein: CASSAGWMNTEAFF; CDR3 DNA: TGTGCCAGCTCGGCCGGGTGGATGAACACTGAAGCTTTCTTT
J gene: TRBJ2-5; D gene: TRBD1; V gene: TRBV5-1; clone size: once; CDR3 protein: CASSADRNSYQETQYF; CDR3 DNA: TGCGCCAGCAGCGCGGACAGGAACTCCTACCAAGAGACCCAGTACTTC
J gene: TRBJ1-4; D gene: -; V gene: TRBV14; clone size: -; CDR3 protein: CASSQDLRAGEKLFF; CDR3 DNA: TGTGCCAGCAGCCAAGATCTCAGGGCGGGGGAAAAACTGTTTTTT
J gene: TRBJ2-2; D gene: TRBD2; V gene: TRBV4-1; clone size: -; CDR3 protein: CASSQVALAGGPRGGELFF; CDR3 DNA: TGCGCCAGCAGCCAAGTAGCTCTAGCGGGAGGGCCAAGGGGCGGGGAGCTGTTTTTT
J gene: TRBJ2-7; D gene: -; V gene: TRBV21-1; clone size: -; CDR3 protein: CASSPRDRHYEQYF; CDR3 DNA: TGTGCCAGCAGCCCCCGGGACAGACACTACGAGCAGTACTTC
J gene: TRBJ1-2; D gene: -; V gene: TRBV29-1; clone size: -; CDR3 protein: CSVEDSGYYGYTF; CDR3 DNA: TGCAGCGTTGAAGATTCGGGGTACTATGGCTACACCTTC
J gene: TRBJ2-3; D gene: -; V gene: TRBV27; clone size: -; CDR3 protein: CASSLYPSSNTQYF; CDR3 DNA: TGTGCCAGCAGTTTATATCCCTCGAGTAATACGCAGTATTTT
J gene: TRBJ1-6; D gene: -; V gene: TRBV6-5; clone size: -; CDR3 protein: CASSYSDNSPLHF; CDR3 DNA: TGTGCCAGCAGTTACTCCGATAATTCACCCCTCCACTTT
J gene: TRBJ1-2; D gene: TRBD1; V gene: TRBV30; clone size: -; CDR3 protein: CAWSRTGGIYGYTF; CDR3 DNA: TGTGCCTGGAGTAGGACAGGGGGCATCTATGGCTACACCTTC
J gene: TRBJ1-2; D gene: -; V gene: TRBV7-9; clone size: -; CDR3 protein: CASSLGVNRVNYGYTF; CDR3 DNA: TGTGCCAGCAGCTTAGGGGTAAACAGGGTAAACTATGGCTACACCTTC
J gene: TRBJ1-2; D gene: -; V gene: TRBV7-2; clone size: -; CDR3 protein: CASSLEQIYVDGYTF; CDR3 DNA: TGTGCCAGCAGCTTAGAACAGATTTATGTGGATGGCTACACCTTC
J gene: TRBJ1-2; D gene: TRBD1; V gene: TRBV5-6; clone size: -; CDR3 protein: CASSPLTGPMGYGYTF; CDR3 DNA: TGTGCCAGCAGCCCATTGACAGGGCCGATGGGGTATGGCTACACCTTC
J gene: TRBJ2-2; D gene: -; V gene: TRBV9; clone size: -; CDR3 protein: CASSVSGPTGELFF; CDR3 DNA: TGTGCCAGCAGCGTATCAGGGCCCACCGGGGAGCTGTTTTTT
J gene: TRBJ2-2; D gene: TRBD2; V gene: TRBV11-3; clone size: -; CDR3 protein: CASSPLSGSAGELFF; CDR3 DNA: TGTGCCAGCAGCCCTTTGAGCGGGAGTGCCGGGGAGCTGTTTTTT
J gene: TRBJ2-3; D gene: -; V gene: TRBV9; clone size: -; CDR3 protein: CASSVGPGTQYF; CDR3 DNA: TGTGCCAGCAGCGTAGGTCCGGGTACGCAGTATTTT
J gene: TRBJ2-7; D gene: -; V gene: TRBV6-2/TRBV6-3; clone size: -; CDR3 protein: CASSPRPYRPPNEQYF; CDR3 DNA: TGTGCCAGCAGTCCCCGCCCCTACAGGCCCCCCAACGAGCAGTACTTC
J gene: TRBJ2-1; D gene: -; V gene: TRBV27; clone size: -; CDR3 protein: CASRNPEPYNEQFF; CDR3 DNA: TGTGCCAGCAGAAATCCGGAGCCCTACAATGAGCAGTTCTTC
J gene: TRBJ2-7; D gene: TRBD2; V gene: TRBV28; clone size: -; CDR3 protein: CASIVGGTSGSNEQYF; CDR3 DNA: TGTGCCAGCATCGTAGGGGGGACTAGCGGGAGTAACGAGCAGTACTTC
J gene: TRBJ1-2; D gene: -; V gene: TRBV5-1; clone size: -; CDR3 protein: CASSQAGGSGYGYTF; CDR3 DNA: TGCGCCAGCAGCCAGGCGGGGGGCTCGGGGTATGGCTACACCTTC
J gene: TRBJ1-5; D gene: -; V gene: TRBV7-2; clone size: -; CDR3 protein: CASSLGHSNQPQHF; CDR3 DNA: TGTGCCAGCAGCTTAGGACATAGCAATCAGCCCCAGCATTTT